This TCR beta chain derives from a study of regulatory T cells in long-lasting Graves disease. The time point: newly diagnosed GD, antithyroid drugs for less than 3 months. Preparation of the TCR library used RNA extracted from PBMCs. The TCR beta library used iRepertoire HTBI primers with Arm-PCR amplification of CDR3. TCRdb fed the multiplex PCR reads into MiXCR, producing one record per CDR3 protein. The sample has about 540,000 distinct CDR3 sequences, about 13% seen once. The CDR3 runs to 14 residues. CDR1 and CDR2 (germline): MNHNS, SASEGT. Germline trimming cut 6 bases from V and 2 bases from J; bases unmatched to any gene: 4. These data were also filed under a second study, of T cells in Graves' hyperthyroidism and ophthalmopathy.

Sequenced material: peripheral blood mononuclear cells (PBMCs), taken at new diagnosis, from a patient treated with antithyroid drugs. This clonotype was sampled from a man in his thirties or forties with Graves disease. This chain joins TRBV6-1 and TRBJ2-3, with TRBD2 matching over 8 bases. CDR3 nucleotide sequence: TGTGCCAGCAGGGCTAGCGGGCTCACAGATACGCAGTATTTT. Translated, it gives CASRASGLTDTQYF.